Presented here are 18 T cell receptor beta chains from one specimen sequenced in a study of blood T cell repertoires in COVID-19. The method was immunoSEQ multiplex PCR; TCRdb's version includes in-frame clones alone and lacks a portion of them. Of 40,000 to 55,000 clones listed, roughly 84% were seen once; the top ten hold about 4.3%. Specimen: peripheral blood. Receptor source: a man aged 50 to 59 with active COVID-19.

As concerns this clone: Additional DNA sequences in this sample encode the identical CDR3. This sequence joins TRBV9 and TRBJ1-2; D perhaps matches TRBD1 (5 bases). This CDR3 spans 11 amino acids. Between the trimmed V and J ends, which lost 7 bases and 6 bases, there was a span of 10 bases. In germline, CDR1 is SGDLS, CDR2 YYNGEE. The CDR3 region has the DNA TGTGCCAGCTCCTGGGGGGATGGCTACACCTTC. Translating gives CASSWGDGYTF. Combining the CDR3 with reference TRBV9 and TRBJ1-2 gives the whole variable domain DSGVTQTPKHLITATGQRVTLRCSPRSGDLSVYWYQQSLDQGLQFLIQYYNGEERAKGNILERFSAQQFPDLHSELNLSSLELGDSALYFCASSWGDGYTFGSGTRLTVV.

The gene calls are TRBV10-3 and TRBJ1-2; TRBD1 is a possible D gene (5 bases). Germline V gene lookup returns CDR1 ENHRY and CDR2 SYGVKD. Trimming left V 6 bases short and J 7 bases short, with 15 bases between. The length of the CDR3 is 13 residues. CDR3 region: CAIRTQESGGYTF. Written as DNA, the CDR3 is TGTGCCATCAGAACACAGGAGTCGGGTGGCTACACCTTC.

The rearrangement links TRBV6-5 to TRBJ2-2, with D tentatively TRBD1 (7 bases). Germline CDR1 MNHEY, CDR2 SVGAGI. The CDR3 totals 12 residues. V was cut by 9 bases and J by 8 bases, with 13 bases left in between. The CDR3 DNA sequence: TGTGCCAGTGGAGGGGGCCATGGGGAGCTGTTTTTT. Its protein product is CASGGGHGELFF.

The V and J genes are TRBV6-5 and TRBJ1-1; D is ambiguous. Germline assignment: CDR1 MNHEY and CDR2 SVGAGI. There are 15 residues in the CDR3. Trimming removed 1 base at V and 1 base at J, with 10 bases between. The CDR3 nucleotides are TGTGCCAGCAGTTACTGGAGTAGTGCGAACACTGAAGCTTTCTTT. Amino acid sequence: CASSYWSSANTEAFF.

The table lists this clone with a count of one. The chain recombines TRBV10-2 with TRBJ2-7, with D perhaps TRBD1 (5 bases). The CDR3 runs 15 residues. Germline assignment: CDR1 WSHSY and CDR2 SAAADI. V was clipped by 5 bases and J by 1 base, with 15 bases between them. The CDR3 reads CASSRFRTRSYEQYF. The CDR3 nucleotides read TGCGCCAGCAGTCGCTTCAGGACACGGTCCTACGAGCAGTACTTC.

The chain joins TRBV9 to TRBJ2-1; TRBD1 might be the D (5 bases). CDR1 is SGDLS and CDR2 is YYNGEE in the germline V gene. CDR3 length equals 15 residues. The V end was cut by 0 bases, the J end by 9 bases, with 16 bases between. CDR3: CASSVGGQGSIEQFF. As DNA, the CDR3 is TGTGCCAGCAGCGTAGGGGGCCAGGGTAGTATTGAGCAGTTCTTC.

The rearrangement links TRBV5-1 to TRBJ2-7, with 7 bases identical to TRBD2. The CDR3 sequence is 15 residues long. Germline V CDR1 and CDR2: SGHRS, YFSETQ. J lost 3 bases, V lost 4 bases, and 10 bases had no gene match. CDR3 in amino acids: CASSPGGVKDYEQYF. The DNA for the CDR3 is TGCGCCAGCAGCCCGGGAGGAGTCAAGGACTACGAGCAGTACTTC.

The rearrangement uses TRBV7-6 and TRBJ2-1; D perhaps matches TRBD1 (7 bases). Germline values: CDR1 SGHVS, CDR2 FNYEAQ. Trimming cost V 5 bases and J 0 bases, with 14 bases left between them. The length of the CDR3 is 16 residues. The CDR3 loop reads CASSPYQGGSYNEQFF. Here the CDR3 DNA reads TGTGCCAGCAGCCCGTACCAGGGGGGCTCCTACAATGAGCAGTTCTTC.

The DNA of the CDR3 is TGTGCCAGCAGTTACAGGGCCCCCGGGGAGCTGTTTTTT. Encoded protein: CASSYRAPGELFF. V and J are TRBV5-6 and TRBJ2-2, with D tentatively TRBD1 (6 bases). There are 13 residues in the CDR3. The V gene's germline CDR1 is SGHDT and CDR2 YYEEEE. V lost 5 bases, J lost 6 bases, and 11 bases lay in between.

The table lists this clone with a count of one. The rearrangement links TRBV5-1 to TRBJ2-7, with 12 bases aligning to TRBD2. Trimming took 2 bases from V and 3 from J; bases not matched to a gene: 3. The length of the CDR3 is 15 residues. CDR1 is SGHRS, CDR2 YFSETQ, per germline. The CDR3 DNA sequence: TGCGCCAGCAGCTTACTAGCGGGGGGTAACTACGAGCAGTACTTC. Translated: CASSLLAGGNYEQYF.

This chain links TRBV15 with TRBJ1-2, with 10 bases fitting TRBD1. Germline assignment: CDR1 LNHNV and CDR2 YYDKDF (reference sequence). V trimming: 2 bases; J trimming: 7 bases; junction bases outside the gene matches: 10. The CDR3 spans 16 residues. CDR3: CATSRPPGTGVAGYTF. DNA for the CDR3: TGTGCCACCAGCAGACCGCCCGGGACAGGGGTGGCTGGCTACACCTTC.

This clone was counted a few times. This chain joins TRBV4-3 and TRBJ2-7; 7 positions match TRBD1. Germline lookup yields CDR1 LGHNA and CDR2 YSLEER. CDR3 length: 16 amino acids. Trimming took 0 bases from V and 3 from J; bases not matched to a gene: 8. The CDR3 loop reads CASSQEAAGGVYEQYF. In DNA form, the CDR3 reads TGCGCCAGCAGCCAAGAGGCGGCAGGGGGAGTCTACGAGCAGTACTTC.

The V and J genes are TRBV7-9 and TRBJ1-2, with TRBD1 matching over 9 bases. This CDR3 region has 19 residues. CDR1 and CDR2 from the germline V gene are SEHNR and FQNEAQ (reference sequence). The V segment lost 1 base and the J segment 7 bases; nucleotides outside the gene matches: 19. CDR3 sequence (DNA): TGTGCCAGCAGCTTAGATCGAAACAGGGGGCCGCTCGGAGGATCTGGCTACACCTTC. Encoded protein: CASSLDRNRGPLGGSGYTF.

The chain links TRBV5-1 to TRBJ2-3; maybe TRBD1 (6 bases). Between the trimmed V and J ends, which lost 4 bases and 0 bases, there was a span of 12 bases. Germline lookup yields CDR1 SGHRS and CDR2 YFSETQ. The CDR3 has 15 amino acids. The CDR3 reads CASSPGQSSTDTQYF. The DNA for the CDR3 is TGCGCCAGCAGCCCCGGACAGTCTAGCACAGATACGCAGTATTTT.

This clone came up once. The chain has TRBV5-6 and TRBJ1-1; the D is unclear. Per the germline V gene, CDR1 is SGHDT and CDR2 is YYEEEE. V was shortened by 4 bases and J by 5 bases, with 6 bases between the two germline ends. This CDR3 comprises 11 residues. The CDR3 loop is CASSLGTEAFF. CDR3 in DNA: TGTGCCAGCAGCCTCGGTACTGAAGCTTTCTTT.

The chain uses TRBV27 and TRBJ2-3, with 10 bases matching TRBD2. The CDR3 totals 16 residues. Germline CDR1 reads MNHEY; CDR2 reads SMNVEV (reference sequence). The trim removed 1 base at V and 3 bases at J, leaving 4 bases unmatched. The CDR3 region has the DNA TGTGCCAGCAGTTTATTCAGCGGGGGGGCTACAGATACGCAGTATTTT. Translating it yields CASSLFSGGATDTQYF.

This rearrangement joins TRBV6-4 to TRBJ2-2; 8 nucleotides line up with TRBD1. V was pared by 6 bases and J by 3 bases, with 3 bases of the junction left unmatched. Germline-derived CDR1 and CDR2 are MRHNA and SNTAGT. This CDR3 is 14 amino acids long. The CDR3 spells CASSPTGDTGELFF. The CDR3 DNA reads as TGTGCCAGCAGCCCGACAGGGGACACCGGGGAGCTGTTTTTT.

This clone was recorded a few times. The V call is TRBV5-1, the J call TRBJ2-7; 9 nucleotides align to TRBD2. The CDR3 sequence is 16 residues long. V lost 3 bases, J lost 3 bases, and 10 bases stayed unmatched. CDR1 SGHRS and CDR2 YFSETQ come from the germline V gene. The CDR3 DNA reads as TGCGCCAGCAGCTGGACTCTTAGCGGGGGCGGCTACGAGCAGTACTTC. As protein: CASSWTLSGGGYEQYF.